What follows are 31 T cell receptor beta chains derived from one specimen sequenced in a study of shared clonotypes between healthy human individuals. Assay used: immunoSEQ multiplex PCR; TCRdb lists only in-frame clones, some missing. The table includes around 1.6 million clones, around 98% detected once. The sample taken for sequencing was naive CD4+ T cells sorted from blood. Subset given: CD45RA+ positively selected. These receptors all stem from a man aged 25-45 years in good health.

The chain employs TRBV7-2 and TRBJ2-1; 8 bases are shared with TRBD2. Germline V gene lookup returns CDR1 SGHTA and CDR2 FQGNSA. The trim removed 6 bases at V and 6 bases at J, leaving 10 bases unmatched. This CDR3 is built from 15 residues. This chain's CDR3 is CASRLAGGLSNEQFF. The CDR3, as DNA: TGTGCCAGCAGACTGGCGGGAGGCTTGAGCAATGAGCAGTTCTTC.

This sequence joins TRBV10-2 and TRBJ2-7; 7 bases are a match to TRBD1. Germline assignment: CDR1 WSHSY and CDR2 SAAADI. The V gene end was trimmed by 8 bases and the J gene end by 2 bases; junction bases not matched to a gene: 18. This CDR3 comprises 17 residues. CDR3 nucleotides: TGCGCCAGCGGGTTGGCAGGGGGTGGCAAAGCCCCCTACGAGCAGTACTTC. Amino acids: CASGLAGGGKAPYEQYF.

V is TRBV5-1 and J is TRBJ2-3; 8 positions match TRBD1. The germline V gene has CDR1 SGHRS and CDR2 YFSETQ. The CDR3 spans 16 residues. Trimming took 0 bases from V and 2 from J; bases not matched to a gene: 5. The CDR3 region has the DNA TGCGCCAGCAGCTTGGCCGGGACAGGAGCCACAGATACGCAGTATTTT. It is translated as CASSLAGTGATDTQYF.

The CDR3: CASSPGGPNGYTF. The CDR3 coding sequence is TGTGCCAGCAGCCCGGGGGGTCCCAATGGCTACACCTTC. The V gene is TRBV5-4, the J gene TRBJ1-2; D perhaps matches TRBD1 (5 bases). The CDR3 extends over 13 amino acids. In germline, CDR1 is SGHNT, CDR2 YYREEE (reference sequence). Trimming removed 4 bases at V and 6 bases at J, with 13 bases between.

The rearrangement joins TRBV28 to TRBJ2-2; D ambiguous. The length of the CDR3 is 15 residues. Trimming cost V 2 bases and J 6 bases, with 13 bases left between them. Germline CDR1 reads MDHEN; CDR2 reads SYDVKM. The CDR3: CASSLRATSPGELFF. The CDR3 nucleotides read TGTGCCAGCAGTTTACGGGCGACCTCCCCCGGGGAGCTGTTTTTT.

About this clone: This CDR3 is also generated by other DNA sequences in the sample. J is TRBJ2-3 and V is TRBV5-1, with 7 bases that match TRBD2. V gave up 0 bases and J gave up 0 bases; unmatched junction bases: 4. CDR1 is SGHRS, CDR2 YFSETQ, per germline. The CDR3 loop spans 16 amino acids. CDR3 residues: CASSLGLAESTDTQYF. CDR3 DNA: TGCGCCAGCAGCTTGGGGCTAGCGGAAAGCACAGATACGCAGTATTTT. The full variable domain, its missing parts supplied by reference TRBV5-1 and TRBJ2-3, is KAGVTQTPRYLIKTRGQQVTLSCSPISGHRSVSWYQQTPGQGLQFLFEYFSETQRNKGNFPGRFSGRQFSNSRSEMNVSTLELGDSALYLCASSLGLAESTDTQYFGPGTRLTVL.

The chain employs TRBV5-1 and TRBJ2-5; 13 bases match TRBD2. V was clipped by 0 bases and J by 0 bases; unmatched bases: 5. This CDR3 region has 18 residues. The germline CDR1 and CDR2 sequences are SGHRS and YFSETQ. The CDR3 reads CASSLGLAGGPYQETQYF. CDR3 DNA: TGCGCCAGCAGCTTGGGACTAGCGGGGGGACCGTACCAAGAGACCCAGTACTTC.

This sequence joins TRBV30 and TRBJ2-7; D not resolved. The CDR3 has 12 residues. The germline V gene has CDR1 GTSNPN and CDR2 SVGIG (reference sequence). V lost 2 bases and J lost 2, with 7 bases in between. CDR3 nucleotide sequence: TGTGCCTGGAGTTCAGGAACCTACGAGCAGTACTTC. Protein sequence: CAWSSGTYEQYF. The full variable domain, rest sourced from reference TRBV30 and TRBJ2-7, is SQTIHQWPATLVQPVGSPLSLECTVEGTSNPNLYWYRQAAGRGLQLLFYSVGIGQISSEVPQNLSASRPQDRQFILSSKKLLLSDSGFYLCAWSSGTYEQYFGPGTRLTVT.

The J gene is TRBJ1-5, the V gene TRBV7-8; 12 positions agree with TRBD1. Germline CDR1 is SGHVS and CDR2 is FQNEAQ. The junction had 10 bases not matched to a gene; V was cut back by 3 bases and J by 4 bases. The CDR3 runs 18 residues. This CDR3 reads CASSLGGTGGFLNQPQHF. DNA of the CDR3: TGTGCCAGCAGCTTGGGCGGGACAGGGGGCTTTCTTAATCAGCCCCAGCATTTT.

The rearrangement joins TRBV19 to TRBJ1-5; no reliable D call. The CDR3 totals 15 residues. The germline CDR1 and CDR2 sequences are LNHDA and SQIVND (reference sequence). Trimming stripped 7 bases from V and 0 bases from J, with 13 bases between. In DNA, the CDR3 is TGTGCCAGTACCTCGGACGGAACTAGCAATCAGCCCCAGCATTTT. It specifies CASTSDGTSNQPQHF.

The count of this clone is one. The CDR3 DNA follows: TGCGCCAGCAGCTCGGGGTTCCCCACCCGGGACCCGAAGGAAGCCAAAAACATTCAGTACTTC. This sequence encodes CASSSGFPTRDPKEAKNIQYF. This chain connects TRBV5-1 to TRBJ2-4; D is tentatively TRBD1 or TRBD2 (5 bases each). V lost 3 bases to trimming and J lost 0 bases, with 28 bases between them. Germline CDR1 SGHRS, CDR2 YFSETQ. The CDR3 spans 21 residues.

The chain employs TRBV4-3 and TRBJ2-1, with D tentatively TRBD1 (5 bases). The ends were cut back, 2 bases at V and 2 bases at J, with 19 bases in the middle. CDR1 and CDR2 from the germline V gene are LGHNA and YSLEER. This CDR3 spans 18 amino acids. CDR3: CASSQFLATDVTYNEQFF. In DNA form, the CDR3 reads TGCGCCAGCAGCCAATTCTTGGCGACAGACGTAACCTACAATGAGCAGTTCTTC.

The V call is TRBV28, the J call TRBJ2-3; 7 bases map to TRBD2. Losses at the gene ends were 7 bases for V and 8 bases for J; bases not matched to a gene: 9. Germline V gives CDR1 MDHEN, CDR2 SYDVKM. The CDR3 runs to 13 residues. This CDR3 is CASNLIPGGTQYF. The CDR3 DNA sequence: TGTGCCAGCAATCTTATTCCGGGAGGTACGCAGTATTTT.

The chain employs TRBV7-8 and TRBJ2-3, with 9 bases lining up with TRBD2. V lost 0 bases to trimming and J lost 2 bases; unmatched junction nucleotides: 12. The CDR3 is made up of 19 amino acids. Germline loops: CDR1 SGHVS, CDR2 FQNEAQ. The CDR3 DNA follows: TGTGCCAGCAGCTTAGCTCGGGGCGGGAGGGGTTTCGACACAGATACGCAGTATTTT. As protein: CASSLARGGRGFDTDTQYF.

This clone was recorded once. V and J are TRBV2 and TRBJ2-3; no definite D call. Germline CDR1 is SNHLY and CDR2 is FYNNEI. The V end lost 0 bases, the J end lost 11 bases, and 12 bases lay between the germline ends. CDR3 length equals 13 residues. This chain's CDR3 is CASSEALEAQQYF. The CDR3 bases are TGTGCCAGCAGTGAAGCTTTAGAGGCCCAGCAGTATTTT.

A single count supports this clone. This chain joins TRBV15 and TRBJ2-2; D unresolved. V was trimmed by 0 bases and J by 5 bases, leaving 7 bases between them. Germline CDR1 is LNHNV and CDR2 is YYDKDF (reference sequence). The CDR3 length is 14 residues. CDR3 protein: CATSRDQRTGELFF. In nucleotides, the CDR3 is TGTGCCACCAGCAGAGACCAGCGTACCGGGGAGCTGTTTTTT.

The CDR3 sequence is CASSLKGTSVFYEQYF. The CDR3 bases are TGTGCCAGCAGTTTGAAGGGGACTAGCGTTTTCTACGAGCAGTACTTC. J is TRBJ2-7 and V is TRBV27, with TRBD2 matching over 10 bases. The CDR3 sequence is 16 residues long. CDR1 is MNHEY, CDR2 SMNVEV, per germline (reference sequence). V shed 3 bases, J shed 3 bases, and the junction held 8 bases outside the gene matches.

V is TRBV19 and J is TRBJ2-7; D gene ambiguous. Germline CDR1 reads LNHDA; CDR2 reads SQIVND (reference sequence). V dropped 3 bases and J dropped 2 bases, with 8 bases sitting between them. The CDR3 sequence is 13 residues long. The CDR3 DNA follows: TGTGCCAGTAGTATTGAGGCAACCTACGAGCAGTACTTC. This codes for CASSIEATYEQYF.

As regards this clone: At one of its ends the junction is not consistent with the germline gene, which may arise from a read error. V and J are TRBV7-7 and TRBJ2-3, with 10 bases lining up with TRBD2. CDR3 length: 16 residues. Germline CDR1 SSHAT, CDR2 FNYEAQ (reference sequence). The CDR3 here is CASSLVPAGGPDTQYF. The CDR3 nucleotides are TGTGCTAGCAGCTTAGTACCAGCGGGAGGGCCGGATACGCAGTATTTT.

The chain couples TRBV5-1 to TRBJ2-7; D remains unclear. The germline V gene has CDR1 SGHRS and CDR2 YFSETQ. The V gene lost 4 bases and the J gene lost 6 bases, with 17 bases spanning the gap. The CDR3 loop spans 14 amino acids. CDR3 sequence reads: CASSHETGRREQYF. The CDR3 coding sequence is TGCGCCAGCAGCCATGAAACTGGACGGCGCGAGCAGTACTTC.

The J gene is TRBJ2-6, the V gene TRBV9; possible D gene TRBD2, 6 bases. Germline V gives CDR1 SGDLS, CDR2 YYNGEE. This CDR3 is built from 16 residues. V gave up 4 bases and J gave up 1 base, with 12 bases separating them. CDR3 region: CASSFSEGSGANVLTF. DNA of the CDR3: TGTGCCAGCAGCTTTTCGGAGGGGTCTGGGGCCAACGTCCTGACTTTC.

This clone has only one observation. The chain is built from TRBV28 and TRBJ2-7; TRBD1 agrees at 9 bases. With 5 bases clipped from V and 6 bases from J, the junction kept 17 bases outside the gene matches. This CDR3 has 17 amino acids. The germline V gene has CDR1 MDHEN and CDR2 SYDVKM. CDR3 protein: CASSRHGQGLKRTEQYF. The CDR3 bases are TGTGCCAGCAGTCGACATGGACAGGGGTTGAAAAGAACCGAGCAGTACTTC.

The chain joins TRBV6-5 to TRBJ1-1; no firm D call. Germline V gene data show CDR1 as MNHEY and CDR2 as SVGAGI. Trimming stripped 8 bases from V and 4 bases from J, with 11 bases between. The CDR3 is 12 amino acids. The CDR3 loop reads CASARRGTEAFF. Written as DNA, the CDR3 is TGTGCCAGCGCCCGGCGGGGCACTGAAGCTTTCTTT.

The chain is built from TRBV11-2 and TRBJ2-3; the D gene is possibly TRBD2 (6 bases). V lost 2 bases and J 1 base, leaving 7 bases between the germline ends. This CDR3 comprises 14 residues. Germline V gives CDR1 SGHAT, CDR2 FQNNGV. CDR3 coding DNA: TGTGCCAGCAGCTTATCGGGGGGCACAGATACGCAGTATTTT. Amino acid sequence: CASSLSGGTDTQYF.

The chain combines TRBV23-1 with TRBJ1-5; D unresolved. TRBV23-1 is treated as an ORF (open reading frame) with a function not yet certain. V was clipped by 0 bases and J by 7 bases, with 19 bases between them. The CDR3 runs 17 residues. In nucleotides, the CDR3 is TGCGCCAGCAGTCAATCTAGGCCAGAAAGATGGGGACAGCCCCAGCATTTT. Translated, it gives CASSQSRPERWGQPQHF.

This clone was seen a single time. The chain carries TRBV15 and TRBJ2-1; 8 bases align to TRBD2. Germline CDR1 LNHNV, CDR2 YYDKDF (reference sequence). Trimming took 5 bases from V and 4 from J; bases not matched to a gene: 4. The CDR3 is 14 amino acids. The DNA of the CDR3 is TGTGCCACCAGCTCCGGGACTAGATACAATGAGCAGTTCTTC. This sequence encodes CATSSGTRYNEQFF.

CDR3 sequence reads: CASSKGALAGRSGTQYF. CDR3 DNA: TGTGCCAGCAGCAAAGGGGCACTAGCGGGCCGGTCAGGGACCCAGTACTTC. This chain connects TRBV7-9 to TRBJ2-5, with 9 positions matching TRBD2. V gave up 5 bases and J gave up 7 bases; unmatched junction bases: 17. This CDR3 has 17 residues. Germline CDR1 SEHNR, CDR2 FQNEAQ (reference sequence).

The rearrangement joins TRBV29-1 to TRBJ2-2; possibly TRBD1 for D (5 bases). V lost 4 bases, J lost 6 bases, and 15 bases lay in between. The CDR3 spans 14 residues. Per germline, CDR1 SQVTM and CDR2 ANQGSEA. CDR3 bases: TGCAGCGTTGTATCAGGGTTGATCCCCGGGGAGCTGTTTTTT. Translation: CSVVSGLIPGELFF.

This chain uses TRBV28 with TRBJ1-4; possible D gene TRBD1, 5 bases. Deletions cut 2 bases from V and 0 bases from J, with 10 bases between. Germline loops: CDR1 MDHEN, CDR2 SYDVKM. The CDR3 has 16 residues. The CDR3 DNA sequence: TGTGCCAGCAGTTTACAGGGAGGGACAACTAATGAAAAACTGTTTTTT. Protein sequence: CASSLQGGTTNEKLFF.

This clone was counted once. This chain connects TRBV19 to TRBJ1-5; 8 bases align to TRBD1. Germline trimming cut 6 bases from V and 5 bases from J; bases unmatched to any gene: 6. The CDR3 consists of 14 residues. Germline V lookup: CDR1 LNHDA, CDR2 SQIVND (reference sequence). This chain's CDR3 is CASRRTGLDQPQHF. The CDR3 coding sequence is TGTGCCAGTAGGCGGACAGGGCTTGATCAGCCCCAGCATTTT.

This rearrangement joins TRBV7-5 to TRBJ1-5; TRBD1 was called by the table and not checked on the DNA. TRBV7-5 is listed as a pseudogene. The CDR3 contains 18 residues. The CDR3 spells CARSKGQAANYSNQPQHF. CDR3 DNA sequence: TGTGCCAGAAGCAAAGGACAGGCCGCAAACTATAGCAATCAGCCCCAGCATTTT.